The text below deals with one T cell receptor (beta chain). The sample belongs to a study of blood T cell repertoires in COVID-19. Looking at the study overall: Sources were T cells, B-cell-depleted T cells, or PBMCs; the material itself was cDNA or gDNA.

The CDR3 has 15 residues. V was pared by 0 bases and J by 1 base, with 9 bases between. Germline CDR1 and CDR2: MNHEY and SVGAGI. Generated by immunoSEQ multiplex PCR, the TCRdb table keeps only in-frame clones and is missing some. The profile shows 55,000 to 75,000 clones, over 60% of them singletons. Sequences were obtained from peripheral blood. The receptor comes from a woman in her sixties or seventies with COVID-19, enrolled during active disease. J is TRBJ1-1 and V is TRBV6-5; D call uncertain. Here the CDR3 DNA reads TGTGCCAGCAGTTACTCGTGGGAGGGGAACACTGAAGCTTTCTTT. It specifies CASSYSWEGNTEAFF.